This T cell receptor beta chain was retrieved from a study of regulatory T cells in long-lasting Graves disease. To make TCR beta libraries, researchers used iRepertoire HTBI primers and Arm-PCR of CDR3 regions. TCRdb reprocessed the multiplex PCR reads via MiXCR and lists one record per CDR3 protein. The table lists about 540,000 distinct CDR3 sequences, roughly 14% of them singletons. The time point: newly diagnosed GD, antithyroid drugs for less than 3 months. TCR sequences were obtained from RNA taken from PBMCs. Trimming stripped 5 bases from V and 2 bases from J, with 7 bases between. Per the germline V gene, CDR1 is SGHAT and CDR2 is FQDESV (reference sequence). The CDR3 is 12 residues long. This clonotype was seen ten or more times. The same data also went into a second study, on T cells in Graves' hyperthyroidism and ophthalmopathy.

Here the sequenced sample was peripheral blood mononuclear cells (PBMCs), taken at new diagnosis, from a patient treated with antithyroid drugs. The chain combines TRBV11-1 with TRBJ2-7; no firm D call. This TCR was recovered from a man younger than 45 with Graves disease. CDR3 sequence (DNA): TGTGCCAGCAGCACGTCCGCCTACGAGCAGTACTTC. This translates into CASSTSAYEQYF. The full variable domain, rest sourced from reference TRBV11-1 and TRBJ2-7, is EAEVAQSPRYKITEKSQAVAFWCDPISGHATLYWYRQILGQGPELLVQFQDESVVDDSQLPKDRFSAERLKGVDSTLKIQPAELGDSAMYLCASSTSAYEQYFGPGTRLTVT.